This TCR beta chain was observed in a study of post-analysis software for immune sequencing data (dated by TCRdb to the mid-2010s). With regard to the full study: Recorded disease courses included relapsing-remitting, secondary progressive and progressive-relapsing multiple sclerosis, with some patients lacking subtype annotation. Patient repertoires were compared against 10 to 12 previously published healthy control repertoires from donors aged about 6 to 27 years. A subset of samples was prepared in parallel using single-end sample barcoding, then pooled and co-amplified after Illumina adapter ligation.

Overall results and qualifications from the work: Strong co-clustering of samples prepared in the same batch was shown by direct clustering with F measure, prompting a batch-effect correction. The control group was slightly older than the multiple sclerosis patient group. Significantly lower normalized Chao1 diversity was found in multiple sclerosis patients than in controls, suggesting substantial peripheral T-cell clonal expansion. Four to six TRBV segments, including TRBV5-6, TRBV5-1 and TRBV20-1, were significantly more frequent in patients than controls.

To note about this clonotype: Its binding antigen is unknown. Base qualities are not recorded, but no much larger clone differs from it by a single base.

TCR beta repertoires were profiled from peripheral blood of some 13 young patients with multiple sclerosis to demonstrate the VDJtools post-analysis software. The patients with multiple sclerosis were children and adolescents between about 6 and 16 years of age. Trimming accounts for 5 bases at V and 6 bases at J, while the number of junction bases matched to no gene is 6. Counted from cysteine to phenylalanine, this CDR3 has 14 amino acids. The DNA shown is the 42-base CDR3, in frame from base 1. CDR1 SEHNR and CDR2 FQNEAQ were looked up in the germline V gene (reference sequence). Library creation used PCR. The listed sequencing device is Illumina HiSeq 2500. To reduce PCR and sequencing biases, unique molecular identifiers were incorporated into the TCR beta cDNA libraries. Per 1 to 10 million input T cells, approximately 500,000 cDNA molecules were obtained, such that each molecule approximated one T cell. Patient libraries were prepared and sequenced with the same protocol used for the earlier healthy control dataset. Within a given batch, samples were prepared together, multiplexed and sequenced on the same HiSeq lane. Regarding the original processing steps: Raw barcoded reads were processed with MIGEC, and single-read molecular identifier groups were discarded before consensus assembly and CDR3 extraction. VDJtools was used for post-analysis of the clonotype tables, with diversity normalized by down-sampling every dataset to the smallest sample size. To correct batch-related cross-sample contamination, repertoire overlap clustering matched CDR3 amino acid sequences but not nucleotide sequences. TCRdb reworked the public reads: Q25 trimming with fastp, MiXCR clone assembly, productive beta chains retained. Rows are unified per CDR3 protein, each entry keeping the most common DNA and genes. TCRdb assigned the V and J calls; the authors' analysis was not used. This sample gives about 620,000 distinct CDR3 sequences in total; about 44% of them show up just once. 1.7% of the sample lies in the top ten.

This sequence originates from a girl aged 10 to 17 with multiple sclerosis. The chain uses TRBV7-9 and TRBJ2-4; the junction holds 8 bases that match TRBD2. Sequences were obtained from blood. This receptor carries the CDR3 CASSPSGRGNIQYF. DNA sequence: TGTGCCAGCAGCCCAAGCGGGAGAGGAAACATTCAGTACTTC.